This TCR beta chain was recorded in a study of shared clonotypes between healthy human individuals. General study results and limits: The sampled material consisted only of blood, and tissue repertoires are likely to differ.

Points on this clone: Its target is unknown.

The data were produced by immunoSEQ multiplex PCR, yet TCRdb's version contains in-frame clones alone and is incomplete. The sample consists of some 700,000 clones, less than 95% of them appearing once. The origin of this receptor is a man younger than 35 in good health. Some clones in this sample may be carry-over from other donors' samples. Source material: memory CD8+ T cells from PBMCs. The subset here: CD45RO+ cells pooled with CCR7-negative TemRA cells.

Here the CDR3 reads CASSPRGQGTEAFF. CDR3 coding DNA: TGTGCCAGCAGTCCCAGGGGTCAAGGAACTGAAGCTTTCTTT. V is TRBV28 and J is TRBJ1-1, with a tentative D call TRBD1 (6 bases). In germline, CDR1 is MDHEN, CDR2 SYDVKM. The CDR3 sequence is 14 residues long. V lost 5 bases, J lost 5 bases, and 15 bases lay in between.